The source of this TCR beta chain is a study of blood T cell repertoires in COVID-19. Clinical history as reported by participants underpinned cohort assignment. This CDR3 is 14 amino acids long. V dropped 6 bases and J dropped 8 bases, with 16 bases sitting between them. Germline V gene sequence: CDR1 SEHNR, CDR2 FQNEAQ (reference sequence). The repertoire was sequenced with immunoSEQ multiplex PCR; TCRdb's copy has only in-frame clones and lacks some. This table has approximately 180,000 clones, roughly 87% appearing once. Sample: PBMCs or T cells enriched from blood (not recorded which). The source of this sequence is a human donor with acute COVID-19. The donor label of this sample is uncertain. The chain couples TRBV7-9 to TRBJ2-2; D possibly corresponds to TRBD2 (6 bases). The CDR3, as DNA: TGTGCCAGCAGTCGCGGGGACTGGGCTGGGGAGCTGTTTTTT. Translation: CASSRGDWAGELFF.